The 7 T cell receptor beta chains given below trace back to one sample, sequenced in a study of T cell repertoires in ileal Crohn's disease. The table came from immunoSEQ multiplex PCR; TCRdb's copy has only in-frame clones and leaves some out. This table has 30,000 or so clones, about 81% appearing once. Source material: ileal tissue. These receptors all come from an adult with Crohn's disease.

This clone was seen just once. The rearrangement uses TRBV5-1 and TRBJ2-5, with 8 bases identical to TRBD2. Germline assignment: CDR1 SGHRS and CDR2 YFSETQ. V lost 0 bases and J lost 4; bases outside the gene matches: 2. The CDR3 runs 14 residues. In DNA, the CDR3 is TGCGCCAGCAGCTTGGCCGGGGGGGTAGAGACCCAGTACTTC. Its protein product is CASSLAGGVETQYF.

In its sample, this clone was seen a few times. This sequence joins TRBV18 and TRBJ1-3; the D is unclear. This CDR3 has 16 amino acids. Trimming took 5 bases from V and 7 from J, leaving 21 bases between them. Germline CDR1 KGHSH, CDR2 LQKENI. The CDR3 coding sequence is TGTGCCAGCTCAGCGAGGAGTCTGGGAGACCTTAACACCATATATTTT. It specifies CASSARSLGDLNTIYF.

The V call is TRBV12-5, the J call TRBJ2-2, with TRBD2 matching 7 bases. The V segment lost 3 bases and the J segment 0 bases; nucleotides outside the gene matches: 4. The CDR3 covers 16 residues. Germline lookup yields CDR1 LGHNT and CDR2 FRNRAP. CDR3 in amino acids: CASGFAAGANTGELFF. The CDR3, as DNA: TGTGCTAGTGGTTTCGCTGCGGGGGCGAACACCGGGGAGCTGTTTTTT.

The chain joins TRBV5-8 to TRBJ2-1, with D possibly TRBD1 on 6 matching bases. Per the germline V gene, CDR1 is SGHTS and CDR2 is YDEGEE. The CDR3 is 11 amino acids. The V and J ends lost 3 bases and 10 bases respectively, with 8 bases between them. CDR3 nucleotides: TGTGCCAGCAGCTACACAGGGGAGCAGTTCTTC. As protein: CASSYTGEQFF.

The chain has TRBV19 and TRBJ2-7; a possible D gene is TRBD1 (6 bases). Germline values: CDR1 LNHDA, CDR2 SQIVND (reference sequence). The CDR3 covers 13 residues. V was trimmed by 5 bases and J by 5 bases, leaving 13 bases between them. The CDR3 DNA is TGTGCCAGTAGTGACAGGCCGGCCGACGAGCAGTACTTC. This gives the protein CASSDRPADEQYF.

The chain couples TRBV18 to TRBJ2-5; D is perhaps TRBD1 (6 bases). Germline assignment: CDR1 KGHSH and CDR2 LQKENI. V was shortened by 1 base and J by 5 bases, with 11 bases between the two germline ends. This CDR3 contains 14 residues. As DNA, the CDR3 is TGTGCCAGCTCACCACAGGCAGGGGAGGAGACCCAGTACTTC. It codes for CASSPQAGEETQYF. The full variable domain, its missing parts supplied by reference TRBV18 and TRBJ2-5, is NAGVMQNPRHLVRRRGQEARLRCSPMKGHSHVYWYRQLPEEGLKFMVYLQKENIIDESGMPKERFSAEFPKEGPSILRIQQVVRGDSAAYFCASSPQAGEETQYFGPGTRLLVL.

The chain links TRBV28 to TRBJ2-2; D gene ambiguous. The V gene lost 10 bases and the J gene lost 6 bases, with 30 bases spanning the gap. Germline CDR1 and CDR2: MDHEN and SYDVKM. The length of the CDR3 is 18 residues. The CDR3 sequence: CATLPLSRIRSGAGELFF. In DNA, the CDR3 is TGTGCCACTCTTCCGCTGTCCCGTATCAGGTCCGGCGCCGGGGAGCTGTTTTTT.